This T cell receptor (beta chain) was profiled in a study of blood T cell repertoires in COVID-19. About the study: Samples taken during acute and convalescent COVID-19 were collected in the United States, Italy and Spain. From T cells, B-cell-depleted T cells, or PBMCs came the material, which was cDNA or gDNA.

Original processing methods: Using reference gene primer amplification, nucleated cell counts were estimated. Sequencing was performed with immunoSEQ multiplex PCR; in TCRdb, only in-frame clones are kept and a portion is missing. That table furnishes V, J and clone size, whereas the DNA furnished D and trimming. This sample carries a few hundred thousand clones, around nine tenths of them seen once, and the ten largest clones take around 10%. The V end was cut by 5 bases, the J end by 2 bases, with 16 bases between. Germline CDR1 is MNHNY and CDR2 is SVGAGI (reference sequence). CDR3 length: 16 residues.

The sequence was obtained from a man in his forties or fifties who had recovered from COVID-19. Sequencing was carried out using peripheral blood. This chain links TRBV6-6 with TRBJ2-1; D might be TRBD1 (6 bases). CDR3 in DNA: TGTGCCAGCAGTCCCGTAGTGACAGGTACCTACAATGAGCAGTTCTTC. Its protein product is CASSPVVTGTYNEQFF.